This T cell receptor beta chain came from a study of CD8 T cells in Susac syndrome. Study-wide points: It was acknowledged in the study that its TCR sequencing and HLA analysis involved a relatively small number of individuals.

Random hexamers were used to reverse transcribe roughly 0.5 to 1 ug of RNA. Amplification of the TCR beta CDR3 was carried out by immunoSEQ multiplex PCR, which spanned a total of 54 Vbeta and 13 Jbeta segments. Using its own MiXCR run on the immunoSEQ multiplex PCR reads, TCRdb lists one record per CDR3 protein. This table holds about 300,000 distinct CDR3 sequences, 85% found once. V was trimmed by 6 bases and J by 7 bases, leaving 10 bases between them. CDR1 SEHNR and CDR2 FQNEAQ come from the germline V gene (reference sequence). The CDR3 loop spans 12 amino acids. Worth noting for this clonotype: Its antigen is not known.

Sequencing of TCR beta was performed on blood CD8+ and CD4+ T cells. TEMRA cells were FACS-enriched, while CD8+ and CD4+ T cells were negatively isolated. This clonotype originated in a human donor with multiple sclerosis. The gene calls are TRBV7-9 and TRBJ2-1, with a weak D call TRBD2 (6 bases). The sample comprised CD8+ T cells from PBMCs. This CDR3 reads CASSPTRNEQFF. CDR3 in DNA: TGTGCCAGCAGTCCGACTAGAAATGAGCAGTTCTTC.